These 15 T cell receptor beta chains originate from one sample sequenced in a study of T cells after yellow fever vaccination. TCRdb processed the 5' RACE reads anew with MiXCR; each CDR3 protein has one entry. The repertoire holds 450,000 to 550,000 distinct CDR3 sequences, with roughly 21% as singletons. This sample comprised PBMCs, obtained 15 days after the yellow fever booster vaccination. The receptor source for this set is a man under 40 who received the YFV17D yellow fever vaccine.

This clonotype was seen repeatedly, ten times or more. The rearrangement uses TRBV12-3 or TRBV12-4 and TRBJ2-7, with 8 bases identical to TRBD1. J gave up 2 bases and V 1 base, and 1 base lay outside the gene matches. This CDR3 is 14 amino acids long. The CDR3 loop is CASSLGTGTYEQYF. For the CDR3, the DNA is TGTGCCAGCAGTTTAGGGACAGGGACCTACGAGCAGTACTTC.

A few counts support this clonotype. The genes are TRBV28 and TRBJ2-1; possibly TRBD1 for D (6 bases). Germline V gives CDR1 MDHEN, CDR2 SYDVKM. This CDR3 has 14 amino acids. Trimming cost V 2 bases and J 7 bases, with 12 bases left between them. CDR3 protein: CASSLQGSVNEQFF. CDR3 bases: TGTGCCAGCAGTTTACAGGGGAGCGTGAATGAGCAGTTCTTC. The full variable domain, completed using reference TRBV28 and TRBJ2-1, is DVKVTQSSRYLVKRTGEKVFLECVQDMDHENMFWYRQDPGLGLRLIYFSYDVKMKEKGDIPEGYSVSREKKERFSLILESASTNQTSMYLCASSLQGSVNEQFFGPGTRLTVL.

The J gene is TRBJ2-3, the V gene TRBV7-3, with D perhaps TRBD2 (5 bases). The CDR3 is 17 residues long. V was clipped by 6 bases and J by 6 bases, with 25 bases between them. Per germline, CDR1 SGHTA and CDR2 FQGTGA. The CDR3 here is CASSPNRAYPPGDTQYF. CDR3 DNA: TGTGCCAGCAGTCCTAACCGAGCTTACCCCCCGGGGGATACGCAGTATTTT.

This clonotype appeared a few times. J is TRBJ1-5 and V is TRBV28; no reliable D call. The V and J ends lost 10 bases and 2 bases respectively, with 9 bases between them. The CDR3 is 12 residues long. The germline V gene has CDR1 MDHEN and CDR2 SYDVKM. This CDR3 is CAIERGNQPQHF. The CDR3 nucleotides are TGTGCCATAGAGCGGGGCAATCAGCCCCAGCATTTT.

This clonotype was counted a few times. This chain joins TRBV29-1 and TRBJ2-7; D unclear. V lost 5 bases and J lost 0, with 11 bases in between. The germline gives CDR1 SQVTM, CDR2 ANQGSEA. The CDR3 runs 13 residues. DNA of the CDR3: TGCAGCGTTTGGCAGTCGACCTCCTACGAGCAGTACTTC. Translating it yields CSVWQSTSYEQYF.

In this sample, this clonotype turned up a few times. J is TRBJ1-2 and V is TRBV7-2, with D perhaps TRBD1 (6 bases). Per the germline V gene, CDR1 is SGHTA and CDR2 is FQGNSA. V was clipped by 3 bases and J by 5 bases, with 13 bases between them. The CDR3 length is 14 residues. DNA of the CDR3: TGTGCCAGCAGCTTGGACAGTGGACCATATGGCTACACCTTC. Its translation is CASSLDSGPYGYTF.

The CDR3 region is CSVEDPGTGANVLTF. The CDR3 nucleotides are TGCAGCGTTGAAGATCCTGGAACTGGGGCCAACGTCCTGACTTTC. The chain links TRBV29-1 to TRBJ2-6; no definite D call. The V end lost 0 bases, the J end lost 2 bases, and 8 bases lay between the germline ends. Germline-derived CDR1 and CDR2 are SQVTM and ANQGSEA. CDR3 length: 15 residues.

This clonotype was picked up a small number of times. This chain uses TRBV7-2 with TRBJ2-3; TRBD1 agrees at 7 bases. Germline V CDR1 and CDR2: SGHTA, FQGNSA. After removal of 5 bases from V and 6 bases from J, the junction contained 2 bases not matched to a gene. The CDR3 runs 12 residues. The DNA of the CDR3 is TGTGCCAGCAGCATGGACAGGGATACGCAGTATTTT. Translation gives CASSMDRDTQYF.

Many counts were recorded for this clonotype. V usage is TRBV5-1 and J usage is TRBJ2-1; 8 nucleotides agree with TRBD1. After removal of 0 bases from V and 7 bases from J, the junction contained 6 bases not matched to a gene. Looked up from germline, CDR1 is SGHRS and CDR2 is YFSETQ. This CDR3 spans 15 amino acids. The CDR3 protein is CASSLVQGAWNEQFF. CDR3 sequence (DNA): TGCGCCAGCAGCTTGGTGCAGGGGGCGTGGAATGAGCAGTTCTTC.

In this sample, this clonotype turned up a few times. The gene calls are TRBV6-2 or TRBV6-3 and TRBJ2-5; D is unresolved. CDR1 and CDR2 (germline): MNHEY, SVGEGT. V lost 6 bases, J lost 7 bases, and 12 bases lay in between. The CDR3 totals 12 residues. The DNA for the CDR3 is TGTGCCAGCAGGCACCCGACGGGGACCCAGTACTTC. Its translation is CASRHPTGTQYF.

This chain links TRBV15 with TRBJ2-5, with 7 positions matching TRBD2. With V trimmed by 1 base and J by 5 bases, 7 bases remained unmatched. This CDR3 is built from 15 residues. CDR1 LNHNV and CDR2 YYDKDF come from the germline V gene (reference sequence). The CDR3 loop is CATSRGGLADETQYF. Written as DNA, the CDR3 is TGTGCCACCAGCAGAGGAGGGCTAGCGGATGAGACCCAGTACTTC.

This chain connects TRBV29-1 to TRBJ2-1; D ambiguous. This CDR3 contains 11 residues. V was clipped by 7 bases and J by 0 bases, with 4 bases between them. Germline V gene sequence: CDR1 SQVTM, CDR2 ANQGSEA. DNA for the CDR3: TGCAGCGGTAGCTCCTACAATGAGCAGTTCTTC. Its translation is CSGSSYNEQFF.

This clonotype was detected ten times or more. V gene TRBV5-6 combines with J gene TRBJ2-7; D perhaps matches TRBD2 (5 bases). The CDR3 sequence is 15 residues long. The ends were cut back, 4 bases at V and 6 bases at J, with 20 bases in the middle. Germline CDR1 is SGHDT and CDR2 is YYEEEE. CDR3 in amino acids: CASSRRWVEVGEQYF. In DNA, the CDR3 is TGTGCCAGCAGCCGGAGGTGGGTTGAGGTAGGCGAGCAGTACTTC. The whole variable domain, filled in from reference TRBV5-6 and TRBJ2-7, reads DAGVTQSPTHLIKTRGQQVTLRCSPKSGHDTVSWYQQALGQGPQFIFQYYEEEERQRGNFPDRFSGHQFPNYSSELNVNALLLGDSALYLCASSRRWVEVGEQYFGPGTRLTVT.

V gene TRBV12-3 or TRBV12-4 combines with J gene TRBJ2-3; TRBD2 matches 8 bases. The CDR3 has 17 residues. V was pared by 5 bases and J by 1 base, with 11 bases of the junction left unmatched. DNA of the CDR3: TGTGCCAGCAGTGGAATCCAGGGACTAGTTCGCACAGATACGCAGTATTTT. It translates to CASSGIQGLVRTDTQYF.

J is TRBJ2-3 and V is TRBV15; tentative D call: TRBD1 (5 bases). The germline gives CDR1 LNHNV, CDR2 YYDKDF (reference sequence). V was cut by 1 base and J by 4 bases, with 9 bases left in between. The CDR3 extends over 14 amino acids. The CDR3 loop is CATSRGQWPDTQYF. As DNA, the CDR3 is TGTGCCACCAGCAGAGGACAGTGGCCAGATACGCAGTATTTT.